This TCR beta chain was identified during a study of control samples from healthy donors and cancer patients. Data came from immunoSEQ multiplex PCR; TCRdb stores just in-frame clones and leaves some out. The data show 130,000 to 150,000 clones, around 90% seen once. This CDR3 spans 15 amino acids. Germline values: CDR1 MNHEY, CDR2 SVGAGI. Trimming took 6 bases from V and 4 from J, leaving 16 bases between them. This receptor was identified in a young man in good health. The sample consisted of blood. The rearrangement links TRBV6-5 to TRBJ1-5; possibly TRBD1 for D (6 bases). As DNA, the CDR3 is TGTGCCAGCAGCTACACTCAGGGGCGGAATCAGCCCCAGCATTTT. It encodes CASSYTQGRNQPQHF.